These 15 T cell receptor beta chains came from one sample sequenced in a study of blood T cell repertoires in COVID-19. The assay was immunoSEQ multiplex PCR, and TCRdb's table has in-frame clones only and misses some. The table records around 80,000 clones, roughly 80% of them present only once. Sequencing was done on a sample of peripheral blood. These receptors all come from a woman aged 80 or over with active or convalescent COVID-19.

The table lists this clone with a count of one. The chain couples TRBV3-1 (or the pseudogene TRBV3-2) to TRBJ2-7; TRBD2 agrees at 13 bases. V shed 0 bases and J 0 bases; nucleotides not matched to a gene: 5. The germline V gene has CDR1 LGHDT and CDR2 YNNKEL (reference sequence). This CDR3 is built from 18 residues. The CDR3 region has the DNA TGTGCCAGCAGCCAAGAACTAGCGGGGGGGCCTAGCTCCTACGAGCAGTACTTC. It translates to CASSQELAGGPSSYEQYF.

Only a few counts were recorded for this clone. The chain uses TRBV19 and TRBJ1-2, with D tentatively TRBD1 (5 bases). The CDR3 length is 16 residues. V was trimmed by 1 base and J by 3 bases, leaving 15 bases between them. The germline gives CDR1 LNHDA, CDR2 SQIVND (reference sequence). The CDR3: CASSIVPLTGDYGYTF. In nucleotides, the CDR3 is TGTGCCAGTAGTATAGTCCCCTTAACAGGTGACTATGGCTACACCTTC.

This clone was recorded many times. The gene calls are TRBV11-2 and TRBJ2-7; 10 bases match TRBD2. This CDR3 region has 15 residues. Germline values: CDR1 SGHAT, CDR2 FQNNGV. J was trimmed by 2 bases and V by 4 bases; bases with no gene match: 5. The CDR3 region has the DNA TGTGCCAGCAGCTCACTTAGCGGGAGGCCCTACGAGCAGTACTTC. The encoded protein is CASSSLSGRPYEQYF.

The CDR3 region is CASSYEQGGKYEQYF. The CDR3 DNA reads TGTGCCAGCAGTTACGAACAGGGCGGAAAGTACGAGCAGTACTTC. This chain uses TRBV6-2 or TRBV6-3 with TRBJ2-7; the D gene is possibly TRBD1 (6 bases). The CDR3 has 15 amino acids. V was cut by 2 bases and J by 4 bases, with 15 bases left in between. Per the germline V gene, CDR1 is MNHEY and CDR2 is SVGEGT.

The gene calls are TRBV28 and TRBJ1-2, with D perhaps matching TRBD1 (6 bases). The ends were cut back, 2 bases at V and 8 bases at J, with 15 bases in the middle. The germline V gene has CDR1 MDHEN and CDR2 SYDVKM. CDR3 length: 14 amino acids. CDR3 nucleotides: TGTGCCAGCAGTTTAGGGCAGGGGCGTAGAGGCTACACCTTC. Protein: CASSLGQGRRGYTF.

A single count supports this clone. The rearrangement joins TRBV7-2 to TRBJ1-5; no clear D gene. V dropped 3 bases and J dropped 4 bases, with 10 bases sitting between them. The CDR3 length is 14 residues. Germline lookup yields CDR1 SGHTA and CDR2 FQGNSA. CDR3 DNA sequence: TGTGCCAGCAGCTTCGACACCACAAATCAGCCCCAGCATTTT. Its protein product is CASSFDTTNQPQHF.

The V and J genes are TRBV2 and TRBJ2-2; 7 bases map to TRBD1. The CDR3 runs to 14 residues. Germline V gene data show CDR1 as SNHLY and CDR2 as FYNNEI. J was trimmed by 5 bases and V by 3 bases; bases with no gene match: 3. CDR3 sequence: CASSETGWTGELFF. The CDR3 DNA is TGTGCCAGCAGTGAGACAGGGTGGACCGGGGAGCTGTTTTTT.

The rearrangement joins TRBV30 to TRBJ2-2; D might be TRBD2 (5 bases). The CDR3 is made up of 14 amino acids. The V and J ends lost 3 bases and 6 bases respectively, with 14 bases between them. Looked up from germline, CDR1 is GTSNPN and CDR2 is SVGIG (reference sequence). The DNA for the CDR3 is TGTGCCTGGAGACGGGGTATTAGATCCGGGGAGCTGTTTTTT. Amino acid sequence: CAWRRGIRSGELFF.

The rearrangement uses TRBV18 and TRBJ2-1, with 12 nucleotides matching TRBD2. Germline CDR1 reads KGHSH; CDR2 reads LQKENI. The CDR3 is 16 residues long. The junction had 9 bases not matched to a gene; V was cut back by 4 bases and J by 8 bases. The CDR3 DNA reads as TGTGCCAGCTCACTATCGACTAGCGGGAGTAGGGATGAGCAGTTCTTC. Protein product: CASSLSTSGSRDEQFF.

This sequence joins TRBV28 and TRBJ1-5; no clear D gene. The V and J ends lost 1 base and 7 bases respectively, with 11 bases between them. This CDR3 is built from 14 residues. Germline lookup yields CDR1 MDHEN and CDR2 SYDVKM. DNA of the CDR3: TGTGCCAGCAGTTTATTTGTAGCCGGGCAGCCCCAGCATTTT. It encodes CASSLFVAGQPQHF.

Only one count was recorded for this clone. This rearrangement joins TRBV15 to TRBJ1-5; D not resolved. Germline V gene data show CDR1 as LNHNV and CDR2 as YYDKDF (reference sequence). The germline V and J ends were trimmed by 0 bases and 9 bases, with 6 bases remaining between them. This CDR3 contains 12 residues. The CDR3 DNA is TGTGCCACCAGCAGAGATAGTGGGCCCCAGCATTTT. Amino acid sequence: CATSRDSGPQHF.

The chain combines TRBV15 with TRBJ2-2; 8 nucleotides line up with TRBD2. Trimming removed 0 bases from V and 2 bases from J; junction bases left unmatched: 5. From germline, CDR1 is LNHNV and CDR2 YYDKDF (reference sequence). CDR3 length: 17 amino acids. The CDR3 protein is CATSRDRGGINTGELFF. The DNA of the CDR3 is TGTGCCACCAGCAGAGATCGGGGGGGCATCAACACCGGGGAGCTGTTTTTT.

The gene calls are TRBV7-2 and TRBJ2-3; 7 nucleotides line up with TRBD1. V dropped 2 bases and J dropped 0; count of bases not matched to a gene: 11. The CDR3 sequence is 18 residues long. Germline CDR1 reads SGHTA; CDR2 reads FQGNSA. The CDR3 DNA reads as TGTGCCAGCAGCTTACGTCCCCTGGGGACAGTAAGCACAGATACGCAGTATTTT. This sequence encodes CASSLRPLGTVSTDTQYF.

The sample holds one count of this clone. This chain links TRBV11-3 with TRBJ2-7, with D possibly being TRBD1 (6 bases). This CDR3 spans 18 amino acids. The V end lost 0 bases, the J end lost 4 bases, and 22 bases lay between the germline ends. Germline loops: CDR1 SGHNT, CDR2 YENEEA. CDR3 residues: CASSLDQRFAGEGYEQYF. DNA of the CDR3: TGTGCCAGCAGCTTAGATCAACGGTTCGCAGGGGAAGGATACGAGCAGTACTTC.

This rearrangement joins TRBV19 to TRBJ2-1; tentatively, D is TRBD1 (5 bases). This CDR3 has 15 amino acids. Between the trimmed V and J ends, which lost 6 bases and 2 bases, there was a span of 14 bases. Germline lookup yields CDR1 LNHDA and CDR2 SQIVND (reference sequence). CDR3 sequence (DNA): TGTGCCAGTAGCACCCAGGGTCTCCCCTACAATGAGCAGTTCTTC. It specifies CASSTQGLPYNEQFF. The entire variable domain, with the rest obtained from reference TRBV19 and TRBJ2-1, is as follows: DGGITQSPKYLFRKEGQNVTLSCEQNLNHDAMYWYRQDPGQGLRLIYYSQIVNDFQKGDIAEGYSVSREKKESFPLTVTSAQKNPTAFYLCASSTQGLPYNEQFFGPGTRLTVL.